This T cell receptor beta chain was obtained from a study of cytomegalovirus exposure and HLA in healthy donors. Study information: It was reported in a later analysis that the 120 or so validation repertoires used the same platform as the roughly 700 first-cohort repertoires. Findings and caveats of the study: The finding came from a later analysis; first-cohort TCR clusters tended to co-occur in the roughly 120 validation repertoires. A classifier reportedly called cytomegalovirus status with high sensitivity and specificity.

The J segment lost 1 base and the V segment lost 4 bases, leaving 3 bases of the junction unmatched. The CDR3 is made up of 15 amino acids. Germline CDR1 SGHVS, CDR2 FQNEAQ. Among the 120 or so subjects of the validation cohort, separate from the approximately 670-subject first cohort, were the donors. On this clone itself: The target antigen is unknown.

The protocol was immunoSEQ multiplex PCR, while the TCRdb copy is restricted to in-frame clones and leaves out a portion. The sample has some 140,000 clones, roughly 90% seen once. This sequence joins TRBV7-8 and TRBJ2-3, with 9 bases matching TRBD2. The clonotype originates from a man aged 18-30 years in good health and CMV-seronegative. Sequences were obtained from PBMCs. The CDR3 nucleotides read TGTGCCAGCAGCTCTCTAGCGGGGCGCACAGATACGCAGTATTTT. Translation: CASSSLAGRTDTQYF. Filled out from reference TRBV7-8 and TRBJ2-3, the complete variable domain reads GAGVSQSPRYKVAKRGQDVALRCDPISGHVSLFWYQQALGQGPEFLTYFQNEAQLDKSGLPSDRFFAERPEGSVSTLKIQRTQQEDSAVYLCASSSLAGRTDTQYFGPGTRLTVL.